The sequence of this T cell receptor beta chain was determined in a study of beta chain features in type 1 diabetes. Study conclusions and caveats: When Type 1 diabetes patients were examined, their TCRB CDR3s proved moderately but significantly shorter in all four CD4+ subsets.

Every bit of the isolated RNA underwent reverse transcription, so sequencing read expressed TCRB transcripts. Assay used: immunoSEQ multiplex PCR; TCRdb lists only in-frame clones, some missing. The repertoire includes hundreds of thousands of clones, approximately 8% of them detected once, and 0.44% sits in the top ten. This clone has a count of ten or more. Its antigen is as yet unknown. The CDR3 is 14 residues long. V was cut by 4 bases and J by 4 bases, with 14 bases left in between. Germline V gives CDR1 SGHDT, CDR2 YYEEEE. This clonotype was obtained from a woman aged 18-29 years in good health. The sequencing input was central memory CD4+ T cells from blood. This rearrangement joins TRBV5-6 to TRBJ2-5; the D is unclear. CDR3 nucleotides: TGTGCCAGCAGCCACCGCTCACTCGGAGAGACCCAGTACTTC. Encoded protein: CASSHRSLGETQYF.